The 30 T cell receptor beta chains given below trace back to one sample, sequenced in a study of OX40 agonist ivuxolimab in advanced cancers. Libraries were built with the immunoSEQ multiplex PCR assay. Held by TCRdb, this immuneACCESS table contains in-frame sequences only and omits some clones. Under half of the omission traces to an unresolved V gene where checked; the cause of the rest is unknown. Within this sample are about 68,000 clones, with around 86% of them counted one time only. The ten largest clones capture roughly 2% of the sample. The sequencing used CD4+ or CD8+ T cells sorted from blood, collected in a trial of the OX40 agonist ivuxolimab. The receptor set was obtained from an adult with an advanced solid tumor such as melanoma, head and neck, liver or kidney cancer.

This clone occurred once. The chain employs TRBV5-1 and TRBJ2-4; the D gene is possibly TRBD1 (6 bases). Trimming removed 0 bases at V and 1 base at J, with 8 bases between. In germline, CDR1 is SGHRS, CDR2 YFSETQ. The CDR3 spans 15 residues. Written as DNA, the CDR3 is TGCGCCAGCAGCTTGGATCAGGGGGCCAAAAACATTCAGTACTTC. Encoded protein: CASSLDQGAKNIQYF.

The chain is built from TRBV14 and TRBJ2-7, with 8 bases lining up with TRBD2. In germline, CDR1 is SGHDN, CDR2 FVKESK. V shed 3 bases and J 6 bases; nucleotides not matched to a gene: 13. The CDR3 length is 16 residues. The CDR3 DNA is TGTGCCAGCAGCCAGTCAAAGGGGGGACTAGTCAGCGAGCAGTACTTC. It specifies CASSQSKGGLVSEQYF.

The rearrangement joins TRBV5-1 to TRBJ2-1; 7 bases match TRBD2. The CDR3 loop spans 16 amino acids. Germline CDR1 SGHRS, CDR2 YFSETQ. J lost 3 bases, V lost 0 bases, and 6 bases had no gene match. The DNA for the CDR3 is TGCGCCAGCAGCTTGGGAGGTAGCGGGCTCTACAATGAGCAGTTCTTC. Amino acids: CASSLGGSGLYNEQFF.

The chain carries TRBV5-1 and TRBJ2-3; tentatively, D is TRBD1 or TRBD2 (6 bases each). Germline V gives CDR1 SGHRS, CDR2 YFSETQ. V was clipped by 4 bases and J by 7 bases, with 22 bases between them. The CDR3 covers 16 residues. This CDR3 is CASSPLTGGRIYTQYF. In DNA form, the CDR3 reads TGCGCCAGCAGCCCCCTAACCGGGGGCCGTATATATACGCAGTATTTT.

The chain employs TRBV5-1 and TRBJ2-3; possible D gene TRBD2, 6 bases. Trimming removed 4 bases at V and 0 bases at J, with 18 bases between. Germline CDR1 reads SGHRS; CDR2 reads YFSETQ. This CDR3 has 17 amino acids. CDR3 amino acids: CASSAGPKVASTDTQYF. CDR3 nucleotide sequence: TGCGCCAGCAGCGCGGGACCTAAGGTTGCTAGCACAGATACGCAGTATTTT.

The V and J genes are TRBV4-1 and TRBJ2-2; D remains ambiguous. The CDR3 loop spans 16 amino acids. Trimming removed 0 bases at V and 4 bases at J, with 12 bases between. Germline V gives CDR1 MGHRA, CDR2 YSYEKL. This CDR3 reads CASSQDPVRFTGELFF. The CDR3 nucleotides are TGCGCCAGCAGCCAAGATCCGGTAAGATTCACCGGGGAGCTGTTTTTT.

The V call is TRBV6-1, the J call TRBJ2-7; weak D call: TRBD1 (6 bases). Trimming stripped 10 bases from V and 3 bases from J, with 13 bases between. The CDR3 runs to 12 residues. The germline CDR1 and CDR2 sequences are MNHNS and SASEGT. The CDR3 loop reads CATQGSVYEQYF. In nucleotides, the CDR3 is TGTGCCACCCAGGGGTCGGTCTACGAGCAGTACTTC.

The chain uses TRBV5-6 and TRBJ2-3; D may be TRBD2 (5 bases). The CDR3 contains 13 residues. Trimming stripped 0 bases from V and 3 bases from J, with 5 bases between. CDR1 and CDR2 (germline): SGHDT, YYEEEE. The CDR3, as DNA: TGTGCCAGCAGCTTGGGCGGGACAGATACGCAGTATTTT. It encodes CASSLGGTDTQYF.

This clone was detected only once. The J gene is TRBJ2-7, the V gene TRBV28, with 9 bases lining up with TRBD2. The V and J ends lost 6 bases and 4 bases, in that order; junction bases with no gene match: 10. Germline loops: CDR1 MDHEN, CDR2 SYDVKM. The CDR3 totals 15 residues. This CDR3 reads CASSSPTSGRYEQYF. CDR3 nucleotides: TGTGCCAGCAGCTCCCCTACTAGCGGGCGATACGAGCAGTACTTC.

The chain carries TRBV18 and TRBJ1-1; no firm D call. Trimming removed 3 bases at V and 7 bases at J, with 9 bases between. Germline CDR1 reads KGHSH; CDR2 reads LQKENI. The CDR3 is 12 amino acids. The chain's CDR3 is CASSPDLREAFF. The CDR3 DNA reads TGTGCCAGCTCACCGGACCTACGTGAAGCTTTCTTT. The variable domain in full, with the rest retrieved from reference TRBV18 and TRBJ1-1, is NAGVMQNPRHLVRRRGQEARLRCSPMKGHSHVYWYRQLPEEGLKFMVYLQKENIIDESGMPKERFSAEFPKEGPSILRIQQVVRGDSAAYFCASSPDLREAFFGQGTRLTVV.

The chain employs TRBV7-2 and TRBJ2-6, with TRBD1 identical over 7 bases. The CDR3 sequence is 17 residues long. Trimming at V came to 6 bases and at J to 0 bases, leaving 8 bases not matched to a gene. Germline V gene data show CDR1 as SGHTA and CDR2 as FQGNSA. This CDR3 is CASSSRGLYSGANVLTF. The DNA for the CDR3 is TGTGCCAGCAGTTCTAGGGGGCTATACTCTGGGGCCAACGTCCTGACTTTC.

The J gene is TRBJ1-1, the V gene TRBV2; D remains ambiguous. The germline V and J ends were trimmed by 5 bases and 6 bases, with 7 bases remaining between them. The CDR3 totals 11 residues. Germline lookup yields CDR1 SNHLY and CDR2 FYNNEI. In DNA form, the CDR3 reads TGTGCCAGCAGTCCCCGGGCTGAAGCTTTCTTT. It specifies CASSPRAEAFF.

The chain carries TRBV28 and TRBJ2-3, with D perhaps TRBD2 (6 bases). Trimming stripped 6 bases from V and 3 bases from J, with 19 bases between. Germline values: CDR1 MDHEN, CDR2 SYDVKM. This CDR3 contains 16 residues. In DNA form, the CDR3 reads TGTGCCAGCAGACCCCTCCAGGGTCGGGGGACAGATACGCAGTATTTT. Protein sequence: CASRPLQGRGTDTQYF.

V and J are TRBV10-3 and TRBJ1-5; the D gene is possibly TRBD1 (5 bases). Trimming cost V 7 bases and J 5 bases, with 12 bases left between them. From germline, CDR1 is ENHRY and CDR2 SYGVKD. This CDR3 is built from 13 residues. CDR3 in DNA: TGTGCCATCACCCGGGACCCCGATCAGCCCCAGCATTTT. This sequence encodes CAITRDPDQPQHF.

The chain joins TRBV7-2 to TRBJ2-3, with a weak D call TRBD2 (5 bases). The CDR3 sequence is 16 residues long. Between the trimmed V and J ends, which lost 2 bases and 4 bases, there was a span of 16 bases. From germline, CDR1 is SGHTA and CDR2 FQGNSA. The CDR3 DNA reads TGTGCCAGCAGCTTACCCGCGGGCCGATGGGCAGATACGCAGTATTTT. Residues: CASSLPAGRWADTQYF.

The rearrangement uses TRBV19 and TRBJ2-1; no reliable D call. Germline CDR1 LNHDA, CDR2 SQIVND (reference sequence). Trimming took off 8 bases at V and 1 base at J, with 12 bases between the two ends. The CDR3 runs 14 residues. The CDR3 reads CASSSADSYNEQFF. The CDR3 region has the DNA TGTGCCAGTTCGAGCGCCGATTCCTACAATGAGCAGTTCTTC.

This chain connects TRBV7-2 to TRBJ1-6, with a possible D match to TRBD1 (5 bases). Trimming took 3 bases from V and 10 from J, leaving 10 bases between them. The CDR3 length is 13 residues. Germline loops: CDR1 SGHTA, CDR2 FQGNSA. The CDR3 spells CASSFGGSSPLHF. The DNA of the CDR3 is TGTGCCAGCAGCTTCGGGGGTAGCTCACCCCTCCACTTT.

The genes are TRBV2 and TRBJ2-4; no definite D call. The length of the CDR3 is 14 residues. CDR1 is SNHLY and CDR2 is FYNNEI in the germline V gene. V shed 5 bases and J shed 1 base, with 9 bases lying between them. DNA for the CDR3: TGTGCCAGCAGTTCGTATAAGGCCAAAAACATTCAGTACTTC. It codes for CASSSYKAKNIQYF.

The chain combines TRBV5-6 with TRBJ2-7; D may be TRBD1 (6 bases). This CDR3 has 15 amino acids. Germline V CDR1 and CDR2: SGHDT, YYEEEE. Trimming cost V 2 bases and J 3 bases, with 15 bases left between them. CDR3 DNA: TGTGCCAGCAGCTTCGTGGACAGTCTCCTCTACGAGCAGTACTTC. Translating it yields CASSFVDSLLYEQYF.

This clone appeared once. The rearrangement uses TRBV5-1 and TRBJ2-2; D uncertain. The CDR3 is 15 amino acids. Germline V gives CDR1 SGHRS, CDR2 YFSETQ. Between the trimmed V and J ends, which lost 0 bases and 4 bases, there was a span of 10 bases. In nucleotides, the CDR3 is TGCGCCAGCAGCTTGGCCACCGGGTTCACCGGGGAGCTGTTTTTT. Translated, it gives CASSLATGFTGELFF.

V and J are TRBV15 and TRBJ1-5; tentative D call: TRBD1 (5 bases). V shed 0 bases and J shed 4 bases, with 7 bases lying between them. Germline V gene data show CDR1 as LNHNV and CDR2 as YYDKDF (reference sequence). CDR3 length: 14 residues. CDR3: CATSRDRGNQPQHF. CDR3 coding DNA: TGTGCCACCAGCAGAGATCGGGGGAATCAGCCCCAGCATTTT.

This clone was seen once. The CDR3 protein is CASSYRDSNNEKLFF. The CDR3 DNA sequence: TGTGCCAGCAGTTACAGGGACAGCAATAATGAAAAACTGTTTTTT. V gene TRBV6-5 combines with J gene TRBJ1-4; the match to TRBD1 covers 7 bases. J lost 4 bases, V lost 2 bases, and 4 bases had no gene match. The CDR3 extends over 15 amino acids. CDR1 is MNHEY and CDR2 is SVGAGI in the germline V gene.

This clone has only a few counts. CDR3 residues: CASSAQGRAFGGELFF. As DNA, the CDR3 is TGTGCCAGCAGCGCACAGGGACGGGCCTTTGGCGGGGAGCTGTTTTTT. The chain recombines TRBV7-8 with TRBJ2-2, with D possibly TRBD1 on 6 matching bases. Trimming left V 5 bases short and J 7 bases short, with 20 bases between. The CDR3 has 16 amino acids. Germline V gives CDR1 SGHVS, CDR2 FQNEAQ.

The J gene is TRBJ2-7, the V gene TRBV5-1; D unclear. Germline CDR1 SGHRS, CDR2 YFSETQ. Trimming pared 5 bases from V and 1 base from J, leaving 7 bases between. The CDR3 sequence is 12 residues long. DNA for the CDR3: TGCGCCAGCAGTGACGTTTCCTACGAGCAGTACTTC. It encodes CASSDVSYEQYF.

The chain uses TRBV19 and TRBJ2-7; D possibly corresponds to TRBD1 (6 bases). V was clipped by 6 bases and J by 3 bases, with 18 bases between them. Germline CDR1 is LNHDA and CDR2 is SQIVND (reference sequence). The CDR3 totals 15 residues. The CDR3 protein is CASSPRQVTIYEQYF. The CDR3 nucleotides read TGTGCCAGTAGCCCAAGACAGGTGACGATCTACGAGCAGTACTTC.

The rearrangement uses TRBV9 and TRBJ2-5, with 11 bases lining up with TRBD1. This CDR3 comprises 17 residues. Germline trimming cut 3 bases from V and 4 bases from J; bases unmatched to any gene: 11. From germline, CDR1 is SGDLS and CDR2 YYNGEE. The CDR3 DNA reads as TGTGCCAGCAGCGCTAACCTAGGACAGGGGGCGCGAGAGACCCAGTACTTC. Its translation is CASSANLGQGARETQYF.

The chain couples TRBV29-1 to TRBJ2-5; TRBD2 agrees at 8 bases. The CDR3 is 14 residues long. J gave up 5 bases and V 7 bases, and 12 bases lay outside the gene matches. Germline CDR1 reads SQVTM; CDR2 reads ANQGSEA. The CDR3 sequence: CSAALGTRKETQYF. In DNA form, the CDR3 reads TGCAGCGCCGCTCTTGGGACTAGGAAGGAGACCCAGTACTTC.

This chain uses TRBV4-2 with TRBJ1-6, with D unclear. V was trimmed by 1 base and J by 8 bases, leaving 12 bases between them. CDR3 length: 15 residues. Germline values: CDR1 LGHNA, CDR2 YNFKEQ. For the CDR3, the DNA is TGTGCCAGCAGCCAAGGGACTTCAAGGCATTCACCCCTCCACTTT. Translating it yields CASSQGTSRHSPLHF.

The chain recombines TRBV4-2 with TRBJ1-2; D unclear. Germline values: CDR1 LGHNA, CDR2 YNFKEQ. The length of the CDR3 is 14 residues. V was cut by 5 bases and J by 2 bases, with 12 bases left in between. The CDR3 protein is CASSLEPTNYGYTF. Here the CDR3 DNA reads TGTGCCAGCAGCTTGGAACCCACCAACTATGGCTACACCTTC.

The CDR3, as DNA: TGTGCCAGCAGCTTGGGTGGACAGGGAGGCAATCAGCCCCAGCATTTT. Translated: CASSLGGQGGNQPQHF. The V call is TRBV5-4, the J call TRBJ1-5, with 8 nucleotides matching TRBD1. The CDR3 loop spans 16 amino acids. V was clipped by 0 bases and J by 2 bases; unmatched bases: 4. Germline assignment: CDR1 SGHNT and CDR2 YYREEE (reference sequence).